This TCR beta chain stems from a study of shared clonotypes between healthy human individuals. The overall study: Donor composition was a couple of women and three men, aged 18 to 49. CD4 naive and memory got three plates each, CD8 naive two, CD8 memory one. Study observations and caveats: What naive subsets generally showed was a larger estimated richness than memory subsets showed. Only a few donors were included, so the genetic and exposure-history diversity represented was limited.

Assay: immunoSEQ multiplex PCR; the TCRdb copy retains only in-frame clones and omits some. The table lists hundreds of thousands of clones, about 92% of them singletons, with 20% to 30% in the top ten. Naive CD8 populations comprised CD45RO-negative cells positively selected for CCR7, excluding terminally differentiated effector memory CD45RA+ cells. A word on this clone: Its antigen is unknown.

This receptor was obtained from a man aged 30 to 45 in good health. The sequenced sample was naive CD8+ T cells sorted from blood.

The chain's CDR3 is CASSGGDIGKLFF. The DNA for the CDR3 is TGTGCCAGCAGTGGAGGAGACATTGGAAAACTGTTTTTT. V gene TRBV2 combines with J gene TRBJ1-4; D unresolved. V gave up 4 bases and J gave up 10 bases, with 13 bases separating them. The CDR3 loop spans 13 amino acids. Germline loops: CDR1 SNHLY, CDR2 FYNNEI.